This T cell receptor (beta chain) was sequenced for a study of shared clonotypes between healthy human individuals. The CDR3 spans 14 residues. Germline CDR1 reads LNHNV; CDR2 reads YYDKDF (reference sequence). The V end was cut by 3 bases, the J end by 2 bases, with 11 bases between. The naive CD8 subset, CD45RO-negative cells positively selected for CCR7, excluded terminally differentiated effector memory CD45RA+ cells. Caucasian adults residing in Nashville, Tennessee made up all the donors. The repertoire was sequenced with immunoSEQ multiplex PCR; TCRdb's copy has only in-frame clones and lacks some. The sample lists around 2.1 million clones, about 93% occurring once.

The specimen sequenced was naive CD8+ T cells from PBMCs. The V and J genes are TRBV15 and TRBJ2-7; possibly TRBD1 for D (5 bases). This TCR came from a young man in good health. Some clones in this sample may be carry-over from other donors' samples. CDR3 protein: CATSSRQQTYEQYF. The CDR3 DNA follows: TGTGCCACCAGCAGTCGACAGCAAACCTACGAGCAGTACTTC. The complete variable domain, with remaining parts taken from reference TRBV15 and TRBJ2-7, reads DAMVIQNPRYQVTQFGKPVTLSCSQTLNHNVMYWYQQKSSQAPKLLFHYYDKDFNNEADTPDNFQSRRPNTSFCFLDIRSPGLGDTAMYLCATSSRQQTYEQYFGPGTRLTVT.